A selection of T cell receptor beta chains follows, all from one sample in a study of blood T cell repertoires in COVID-19. The table came from immunoSEQ multiplex PCR; TCRdb's copy has only in-frame clones and leaves some out. This sample has nearly 200,000 clones, with 85% found just once. Sequencing was performed on peripheral blood. Source of these receptors: a man in his sixties with COVID-19, enrolled during active disease. Each CDR3 is given with its conserved first and last residue. A D gene is named only where the DNA matches it firmly. Only some rows state a clone size, as once, few, many or a class for expanded clones.

abundance: once; d_gene: TRBD2; j_gene: TRBJ2-1; v_gene: TRBV24-1; CDR3aa: CATSDSGGDEQFF; CDR3nt: TGTGCCACCAGTGATTCGGGGGGGGATGAGCAGTTCTTC
abundance: -; d_gene: -; j_gene: TRBJ2-1; v_gene: TRBV29-1; CDR3aa: CSSKGTADSYNEQFF; CDR3nt: TGCAGCTCCAAAGGGACTGCCGACTCCTACAATGAGCAGTTCTTC
abundance: -; d_gene: -; j_gene: TRBJ2-3; v_gene: TRBV9; CDR3aa: CASSVAAGAGADTQYF; CDR3nt: TGTGCCAGCAGCGTAGCGGCAGGGGCAGGAGCAGATACGCAGTATTTT
abundance: -; d_gene: -; j_gene: TRBJ2-1; v_gene: TRBV15; CDR3aa: CATSRAYNEQFF; CDR3nt: TGTGCCACCAGCAGAGCATACAATGAGCAGTTCTTC
abundance: few; d_gene: TRBD1; j_gene: TRBJ1-2; v_gene: TRBV5-1; CDR3aa: CASSSDRGLDYGYTF; CDR3nt: TGCGCCAGCAGCTCTGACAGGGGACTGGATTATGGCTACACCTTC
abundance: -; d_gene: -; j_gene: TRBJ1-1; v_gene: TRBV2; CDR3aa: CASRRRGGNTEAFF; CDR3nt: TGTGCCAGCAGGCGCCGGGGGGGGAACACTGAAGCTTTCTTT
abundance: -; d_gene: TRBD1; j_gene: TRBJ1-4; v_gene: TRBV9; CDR3aa: CASSVRTGINEKLFF; CDR3nt: TGTGCCAGCAGCGTCCGGACAGGGATTAATGAAAAACTGTTTTTT
abundance: -; d_gene: -; j_gene: TRBJ1-3; v_gene: TRBV7-8; CDR3aa: CASSPSVGGDGNTIYF; CDR3nt: TGTGCCAGCAGCCCGTCCGTCGGAGGTGACGGAAACACCATATATTTT
abundance: few; d_gene: -; j_gene: TRBJ1-5; v_gene: TRBV6-1; CDR3aa: CASSEQGAYSNQPQHF; CDR3nt: TGTGCCAGCAGTGAACAAGGGGCCTATAGCAATCAGCCCCAGCATTTT
abundance: few; d_gene: -; j_gene: TRBJ1-2; v_gene: TRBV7-9; CDR3aa: CASSLGQASGYTF; CDR3nt: TGTGCCAGCAGCTTAGGACAGGCTAGCGGCTACACCTTC
abundance: -; d_gene: -; j_gene: TRBJ1-1; v_gene: TRBV7-2; CDR3aa: CASSLTTVNTEAFF; CDR3nt: TGTGCCAGCAGCTTAACGACAGTGAACACTGAAGCTTTCTTT
abundance: -; d_gene: -; j_gene: TRBJ2-6; v_gene: TRBV5-6; CDR3aa: CASSLTGVGANVLTF; CDR3nt: TGTGCCAGCAGCCTTACAGGAGTTGGGGCCAACGTCCTGACTTTC
abundance: -; d_gene: -; j_gene: TRBJ2-7; v_gene: TRBV7-9; CDR3aa: CASSFRDEQYF; CDR3nt: TGTGCCAGCAGCTTCAGGGACGAGCAGTACTTC
abundance: -; d_gene: TRBD2; j_gene: TRBJ2-5; v_gene: TRBV5-1; CDR3aa: CASSRGGGRETQYF; CDR3nt: TGCGCCAGCAGCCGGGGCGGGGGGCGAGAGACCCAGTACTTC
abundance: -; d_gene: TRBD1; j_gene: TRBJ1-2; v_gene: TRBV28; CDR3aa: CASSSTGARYGYTF; CDR3nt: TGTGCCAGCAGTTCGACAGGGGCTAGATATGGCTACACCTTC
abundance: -; d_gene: -; j_gene: TRBJ2-7; v_gene: TRBV9; CDR3aa: CASSDPARGSYEQYF; CDR3nt: TGTGCCAGCAGCGACCCCGCTAGGGGCTCCTACGAGCAGTACTTC
abundance: -; d_gene: TRBD1; j_gene: TRBJ1-6; v_gene: TRBV20-1; CDR3aa: CSASRDSYNSPLHF; CDR3nt: TGCAGTGCTAGTAGGGACAGCTATAATTCACCCCTCCACTTT
abundance: -; d_gene: TRBD1; j_gene: TRBJ1-2; v_gene: TRBV25-1; CDR3aa: CASSECLTGGGLCYGYTF; CDR3nt: TGTGCCAGCAGTGAATGTTTAACAGGGGGGGGATTGTGCTATGGCTACACCTTC
abundance: few; d_gene: TRBD1; j_gene: TRBJ2-7; v_gene: TRBV19; CDR3aa: CASTPTGSHEQYF; CDR3nt: TGTGCCAGTACCCCGACAGGGTCCCACGAGCAGTACTTC
abundance: -; d_gene: -; j_gene: TRBJ1-3; v_gene: TRBV6-5; CDR3aa: CASSYSRPSSGNTIYF; CDR3nt: TGTGCCAGCAGTTACTCGCGGCCGAGCTCTGGAAACACCATATATTTT
abundance: -; d_gene: -; j_gene: TRBJ1-2; v_gene: TRBV20-1; CDR3aa: CSAKGIYGYTF; CDR3nt: TGCAGTGCTAAGGGGATCTATGGCTACACCTTC
abundance: -; d_gene: TRBD2; j_gene: TRBJ2-7; v_gene: TRBV7-2; CDR3aa: CASSPTSGRYEQYF; CDR3nt: TGTGCCAGCAGCCCAACTAGCGGGAGGTACGAGCAGTACTTC
abundance: once; d_gene: TRBD1; j_gene: TRBJ1-5; v_gene: TRBV6-2/TRBV6-3; CDR3aa: CASSDRADQPQHF; CDR3nt: TGTGCCAGCAGTGACAGGGCAGATCAGCCCCAGCATTTT
abundance: -; d_gene: -; j_gene: TRBJ1-6; v_gene: TRBV3-1/TRBV3-2; CDR3aa: CASSQGTVYNSPLHF; CDR3nt: TGTGCCAGCAGCCAGGGCACAGTCTATAATTCACCCCTCCACTTT
abundance: once; d_gene: -; j_gene: TRBJ1-4; v_gene: TRBV30; CDR3aa: CAWSSPKKLFF; CDR3nt: TGTGCCTGGAGTAGCCCAAAAAAACTGTTTTTT
abundance: -; d_gene: -; j_gene: TRBJ2-1; v_gene: TRBV5-1; CDR3aa: CASSFGQVSNEQFF; CDR3nt: TGCGCCAGCAGCTTCGGTCAGGTATCCAATGAGCAGTTCTTC
abundance: -; d_gene: TRBD1; j_gene: TRBJ1-1; v_gene: TRBV5-5; CDR3aa: CASSSRQGMNTEAFF; CDR3nt: TGTGCCAGCAGCTCCCGACAGGGAATGAACACTGAAGCTTTCTTT
abundance: -; d_gene: -; j_gene: TRBJ1-1; v_gene: TRBV30; CDR3aa: CSWGRTEAFF; CDR3nt: TGTTCCTGGGGGAGGACTGAAGCTTTCTTT
abundance: -; d_gene: TRBD1; j_gene: TRBJ1-1; v_gene: TRBV2; CDR3aa: CASSVDRGNTEAFF; CDR3nt: TGTGCCAGCAGTGTGGACAGGGGGAACACTGAAGCTTTCTTT
abundance: -; d_gene: -; j_gene: TRBJ1-1; v_gene: TRBV3-1/TRBV3-2; CDR3aa: CASSQALGGTEAFF; CDR3nt: TGTGCCAGCAGCCAAGCTCTGGGGGGCACTGAAGCTTTCTTT
abundance: once; d_gene: TRBD1; j_gene: TRBJ2-7; v_gene: TRBV27; CDR3aa: CASRPTGGWYEQYF; CDR3nt: TGTGCCAGCAGACCGACAGGGGGCTGGTACGAGCAGTACTTC
abundance: -; d_gene: -; j_gene: TRBJ1-4; v_gene: TRBV10-3; CDR3aa: CAISESSRDEKLFF; CDR3nt: TGTGCCATCAGTGAGTCGTCGAGGGATGAAAAACTGTTTTTT
abundance: -; d_gene: -; j_gene: TRBJ1-5; v_gene: TRBV5-1; CDR3aa: CASSLGGGEPQHF; CDR3nt: TGCGCCAGCAGCTTGGGAGGAGGTGAGCCCCAGCATTTT
abundance: -; d_gene: -; j_gene: TRBJ2-1; v_gene: TRBV6-2/TRBV6-3; CDR3aa: CASSSPSGGTYNEQFF; CDR3nt: TGTGCCAGCAGTTCCCCCAGCGGAGGTACCTACAATGAGCAGTTCTTC
abundance: -; d_gene: -; j_gene: TRBJ1-5; v_gene: TRBV19; CDR3aa: CATKWGENQPQHF; CDR3nt: TGTGCCACCAAATGGGGCGAGAATCAGCCCCAGCATTTT
abundance: -; d_gene: TRBD1; j_gene: TRBJ1-1; v_gene: TRBV6-4; CDR3aa: CASRRSAQGVGNTEAFF; CDR3nt: TGTGCCAGCAGGAGGAGCGCACAGGGGGTAGGGAACACTGAAGCTTTCTTT
abundance: -; d_gene: TRBD2; j_gene: TRBJ2-5; v_gene: TRBV18; CDR3aa: CASSPRGGKETQYF; CDR3nt: TGTGCCAGCTCACCACGGGGAGGGAAAGAGACCCAGTACTTC
abundance: -; d_gene: -; j_gene: TRBJ1-2; v_gene: TRBV7-9; CDR3aa: CASSFNRDSQRGHGYTF; CDR3nt: TGTGCCAGCAGCTTTAACCGGGACTCCCAGAGGGGCCATGGCTACACCTTC
abundance: -; d_gene: -; j_gene: TRBJ2-7; v_gene: TRBV7-9; CDR3aa: CASSRTPGSYEQYF; CDR3nt: TGTGCCAGCAGCCGGACTCCTGGCTCCTACGAGCAGTACTTC
abundance: -; d_gene: -; j_gene: TRBJ1-1; v_gene: TRBV12-5; CDR3aa: CASGSSPGGAFF; CDR3nt: TGTGCTAGTGGTTCCTCCCCGGGCGGGGCTTTCTTT
abundance: -; d_gene: TRBD2; j_gene: TRBJ2-1; v_gene: TRBV10-1; CDR3aa: CASSESGLAGGNEQFF; CDR3nt: TGCGCCAGCAGTGAGTCTGGACTAGCGGGAGGCAATGAGCAGTTCTTC
abundance: -; d_gene: TRBD1; j_gene: TRBJ2-2; v_gene: TRBV28; CDR3aa: CASSSTGTGFFRELFF; CDR3nt: TGTGCCAGCAGTTCCACCGGGACAGGGTTCTTTAGGGAGCTGTTTTTT
abundance: -; d_gene: -; j_gene: TRBJ1-1; v_gene: TRBV5-1; CDR3aa: CASSLGRVNTEAFF; CDR3nt: TGCGCCAGCAGCTTGGGCAGGGTGAACACTGAAGCTTTCTTT
abundance: once; d_gene: TRBD2; j_gene: TRBJ2-7; v_gene: TRBV28; CDR3aa: CASSFFWRENYEQYF; CDR3nt: TGTGCCAGCAGTTTCTTTTGGCGGGAGAACTACGAGCAGTACTTC
abundance: -; d_gene: -; j_gene: TRBJ2-3; v_gene: TRBV4-1; CDR3aa: CASSQEQSQDTQYF; CDR3nt: TGCGCCAGCAGCCAAGAACAGTCACAGGATACGCAGTATTTT
abundance: -; d_gene: -; j_gene: TRBJ1-5; v_gene: TRBV2; CDR3aa: CASSGIGVNQPQHF; CDR3nt: TGTGCCAGCAGTGGGATTGGAGTCAATCAGCCCCAGCATTTT
abundance: -; d_gene: TRBD1; j_gene: TRBJ2-5; v_gene: TRBV5-4; CDR3aa: CASSMDRYEETQYF; CDR3nt: TGTGCCAGCAGCATGGACAGGTATGAAGAGACCCAGTACTTC
abundance: -; d_gene: -; j_gene: TRBJ1-5; v_gene: TRBV5-6; CDR3aa: CASSPGLNQPQHF; CDR3nt: TGTGCCAGCAGCCCAGGGCTCAATCAGCCCCAGCATTTT
abundance: -; d_gene: -; j_gene: TRBJ1-5; v_gene: TRBV7-2; CDR3aa: CASSLGSGVQPQHF; CDR3nt: TGTGCCAGCAGCTTAGGGTCCGGTGTTCAGCCCCAGCATTTT
abundance: -; d_gene: TRBD1; j_gene: TRBJ2-7; v_gene: TRBV9; CDR3aa: CASSYGQGAREQYF; CDR3nt: TGTGCCAGCAGCTATGGACAGGGGGCGCGAGAGCAGTACTTC
abundance: -; d_gene: -; j_gene: TRBJ2-7; v_gene: TRBV5-4; CDR3aa: CASSPPAGEQYF; CDR3nt: TGTGCCAGCAGCCCCCCTGCGGGCGAGCAGTACTTC
abundance: -; d_gene: -; j_gene: TRBJ1-4; v_gene: TRBV7-6; CDR3aa: CASSPTVLATNEKLFF; CDR3nt: TGTGCCAGCAGCCCGACAGTACTGGCGACTAATGAAAAACTGTTTTTT
abundance: -; d_gene: -; j_gene: TRBJ1-1; v_gene: TRBV21-1; CDR3aa: CASSKRKGQDAGNTEAFF; CDR3nt: TGTGCCAGCAGCAAACGAAAAGGACAGGACGCAGGGAACACTGAAGCTTTCTTT
abundance: once; d_gene: -; j_gene: TRBJ2-3; v_gene: TRBV10-3; CDR3aa: CAIGLGTDTQYF; CDR3nt: TGTGCCATCGGACTGGGCACAGATACGCAGTATTTT
abundance: -; d_gene: -; j_gene: TRBJ1-3; v_gene: TRBV15; CDR3aa: CATLRAGFPGNTIYF; CDR3nt: TGTGCCACTTTAAGGGCAGGGTTCCCTGGAAACACCATATATTTT